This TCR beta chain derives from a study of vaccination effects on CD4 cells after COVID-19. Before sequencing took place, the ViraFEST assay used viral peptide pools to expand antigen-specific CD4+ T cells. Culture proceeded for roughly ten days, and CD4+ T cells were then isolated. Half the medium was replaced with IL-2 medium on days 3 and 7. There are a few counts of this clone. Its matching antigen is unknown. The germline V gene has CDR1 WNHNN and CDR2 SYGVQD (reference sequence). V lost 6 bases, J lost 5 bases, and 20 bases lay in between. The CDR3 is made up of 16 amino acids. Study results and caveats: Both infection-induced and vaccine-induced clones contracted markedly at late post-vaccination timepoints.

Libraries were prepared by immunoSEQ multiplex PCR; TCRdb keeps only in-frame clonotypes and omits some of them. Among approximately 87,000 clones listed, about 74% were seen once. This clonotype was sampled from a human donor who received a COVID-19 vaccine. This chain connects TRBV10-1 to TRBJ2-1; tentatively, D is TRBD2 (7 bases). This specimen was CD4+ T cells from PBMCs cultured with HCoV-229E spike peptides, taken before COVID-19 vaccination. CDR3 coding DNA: TGCGCCAGCAGGCCCCCGGGGGGCCCTAACAACAATGAGCAGTTCTTC. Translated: CASRPPGGPNNNEQFF.